This T cell receptor (beta chain) was sequenced during a study of T-cell reconstitution after alpha-beta-depleted transplantation in children. This clonotype turned up a few times. A library of TCRbeta sequences, prepared with unique molecular identifiers, was generated. Using its own MiXCR run on the PCR reads, TCRdb lists one record per CDR3 protein. The data hold over 200,000 distinct CDR3 sequences, with around 9.5% observed a single time. Germline V lookup: CDR1 WNHNN, CDR2 SYGVQD (reference sequence). The CDR3 runs to 13 residues. V lost 4 bases to trimming and J lost 4 bases, with 9 bases between them.

The gene calls are TRBV10-1 and TRBJ2-3; D gene uncertain. This specimen consisted of PBMCs from the stem cell graft donor, obtained from the stem cell graft. This receptor was identified in a human donor who donated a stem cell graft to a child with acute lymphoblastic leukemia. The CDR3 bases are TGCGCCAGCAGTGTGACCCCCCCAGATACGCAGTATTTT. The encoded protein is CASSVTPPDTQYF.